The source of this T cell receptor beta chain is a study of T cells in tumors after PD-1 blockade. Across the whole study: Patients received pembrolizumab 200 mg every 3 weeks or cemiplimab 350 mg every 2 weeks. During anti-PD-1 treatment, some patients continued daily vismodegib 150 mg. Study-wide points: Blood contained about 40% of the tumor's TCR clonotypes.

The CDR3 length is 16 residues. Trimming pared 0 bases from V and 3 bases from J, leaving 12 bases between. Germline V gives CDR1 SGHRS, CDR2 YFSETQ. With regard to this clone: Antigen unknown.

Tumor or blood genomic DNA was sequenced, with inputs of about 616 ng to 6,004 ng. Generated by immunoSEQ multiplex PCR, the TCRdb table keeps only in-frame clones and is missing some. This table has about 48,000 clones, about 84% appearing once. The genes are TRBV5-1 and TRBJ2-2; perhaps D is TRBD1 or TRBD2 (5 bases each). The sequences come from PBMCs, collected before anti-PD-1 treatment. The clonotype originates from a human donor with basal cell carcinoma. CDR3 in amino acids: CASSLVWDGDTGELFF. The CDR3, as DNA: TGCGCCAGCAGCTTGGTTTGGGACGGGGACACCGGGGAGCTGTTTTTT.